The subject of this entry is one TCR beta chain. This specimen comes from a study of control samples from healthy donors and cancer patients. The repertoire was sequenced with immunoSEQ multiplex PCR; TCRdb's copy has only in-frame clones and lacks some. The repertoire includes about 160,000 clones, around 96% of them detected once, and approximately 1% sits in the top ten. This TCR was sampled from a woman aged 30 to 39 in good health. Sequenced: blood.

As DNA, the CDR3 is TGCAGTGCTAGTGCCGCGGGGACTGGAAACACCATATATTTT. The encoded protein is CSASAAGTGNTIYF. V usage is TRBV20-1 and J usage is TRBJ1-3; D not resolved. The V end was cut by 3 bases, the J end by 2 bases, with 11 bases between. The germline CDR1 and CDR2 sequences are DFQATT and SNEGSKA (reference sequence). CDR3 size: 14 residues.